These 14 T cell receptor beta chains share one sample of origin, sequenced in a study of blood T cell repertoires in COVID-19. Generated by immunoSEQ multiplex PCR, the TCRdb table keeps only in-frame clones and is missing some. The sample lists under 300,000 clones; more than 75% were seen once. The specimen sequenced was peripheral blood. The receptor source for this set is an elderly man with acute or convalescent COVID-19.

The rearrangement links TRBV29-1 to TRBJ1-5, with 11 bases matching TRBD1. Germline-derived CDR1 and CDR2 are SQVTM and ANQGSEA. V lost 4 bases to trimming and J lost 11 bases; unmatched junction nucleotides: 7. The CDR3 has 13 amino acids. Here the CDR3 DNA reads TGCAGCGTTGGCCGGGGGACAGGGGGGACCCAGCATTTT. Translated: CSVGRGTGGTQHF.

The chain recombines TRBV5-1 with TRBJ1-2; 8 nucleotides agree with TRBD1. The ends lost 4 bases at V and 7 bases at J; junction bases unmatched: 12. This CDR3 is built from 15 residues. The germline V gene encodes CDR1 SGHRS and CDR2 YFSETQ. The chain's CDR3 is CASSPRTGNPTGYTF. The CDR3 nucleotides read TGCGCCAGCAGCCCCCGGACAGGGAACCCCACTGGCTACACCTTC.

CDR3 nucleotide sequence: TGTGCCAGCAGCAGACCTCCGACAGGGTCCTTTAATGAAAAACTGTTTTTT. It is translated as CASSRPPTGSFNEKLFF. The chain uses TRBV11-2 and TRBJ1-4; TRBD1 agrees at 7 bases. Germline CDR1 reads SGHAT; CDR2 reads FQNNGV. Trimming took 5 bases from V and 4 from J; bases not matched to a gene: 13. CDR3 length: 17 residues.

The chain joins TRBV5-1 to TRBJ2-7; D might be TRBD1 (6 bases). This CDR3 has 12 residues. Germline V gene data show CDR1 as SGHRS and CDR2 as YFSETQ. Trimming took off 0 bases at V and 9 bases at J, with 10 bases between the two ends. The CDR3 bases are TGCGCCAGCAGCTTGGACAGGGAACGGCAGTACTTC. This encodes CASSLDRERQYF.

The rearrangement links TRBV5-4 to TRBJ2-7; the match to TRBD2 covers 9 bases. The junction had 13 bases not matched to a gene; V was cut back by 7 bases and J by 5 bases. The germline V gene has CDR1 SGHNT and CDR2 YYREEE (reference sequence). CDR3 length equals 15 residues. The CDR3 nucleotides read TGTGCCAGCGCCTCGGGGCGGGAGGGCCCCCACGAGCAGTACTTC. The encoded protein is CASASGREGPHEQYF.

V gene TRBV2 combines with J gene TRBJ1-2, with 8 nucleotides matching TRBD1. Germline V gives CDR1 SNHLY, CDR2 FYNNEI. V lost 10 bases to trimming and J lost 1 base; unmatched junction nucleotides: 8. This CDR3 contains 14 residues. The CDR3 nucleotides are TGTGCCACTGCGACAGGGGTCGGTAACTATGGCTACACCTTC. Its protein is CATATGVGNYGYTF.

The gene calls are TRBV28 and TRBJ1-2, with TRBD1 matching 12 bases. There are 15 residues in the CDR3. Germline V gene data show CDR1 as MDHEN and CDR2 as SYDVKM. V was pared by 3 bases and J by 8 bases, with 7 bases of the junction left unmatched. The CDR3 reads CASSFPGTGGEGYTF. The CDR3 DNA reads TGTGCCAGCAGTTTTCCCGGGACAGGGGGCGAAGGCTACACCTTC.

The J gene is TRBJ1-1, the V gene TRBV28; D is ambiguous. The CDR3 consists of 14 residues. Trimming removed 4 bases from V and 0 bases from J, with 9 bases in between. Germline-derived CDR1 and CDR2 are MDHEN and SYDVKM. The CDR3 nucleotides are TGTGCCAGCAGTTCGGGGAGCTTGAACACTGAAGCTTTCTTT. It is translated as CASSSGSLNTEAFF.

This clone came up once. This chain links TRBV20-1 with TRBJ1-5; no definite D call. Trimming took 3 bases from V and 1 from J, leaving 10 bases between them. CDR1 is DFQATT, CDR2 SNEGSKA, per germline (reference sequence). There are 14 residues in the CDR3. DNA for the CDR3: TGCAGTGCTAGTCGGGATGCGAGCAATCAGCCCCAGCATTTT. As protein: CSASRDASNQPQHF.

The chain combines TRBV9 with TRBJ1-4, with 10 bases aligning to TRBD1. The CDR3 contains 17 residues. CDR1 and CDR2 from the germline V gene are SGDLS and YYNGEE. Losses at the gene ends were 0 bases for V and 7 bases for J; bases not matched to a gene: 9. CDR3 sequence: CASSVGLPDRGREKLFF. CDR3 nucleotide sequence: TGTGCCAGCAGCGTAGGTTTACCCGACAGGGGGCGTGAAAAACTGTTTTTT.

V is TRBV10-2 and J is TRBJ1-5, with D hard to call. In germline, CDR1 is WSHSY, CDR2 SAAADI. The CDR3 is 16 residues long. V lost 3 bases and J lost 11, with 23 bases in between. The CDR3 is CASSDPPRLSTNSQHF. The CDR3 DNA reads TGCGCCAGCAGTGACCCGCCACGGCTTTCGACTAACTCCCAGCATTTT.

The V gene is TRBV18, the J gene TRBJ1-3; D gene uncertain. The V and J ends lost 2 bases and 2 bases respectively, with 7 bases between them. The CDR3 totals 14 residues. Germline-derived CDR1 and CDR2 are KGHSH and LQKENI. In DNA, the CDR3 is TGTGCCAGCTCACCATCGATAGCTGGAAACACCATATATTTT. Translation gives CASSPSIAGNTIYF.

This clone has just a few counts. The DNA for the CDR3 is TGTGCCAGCAGTTTTCAACAGGGTGGTAATCAGCCCCAGCATTTT. Amino acids: CASSFQQGGNQPQHF. The J gene is TRBJ1-5, the V gene TRBV6-5, with a possible D match to TRBD1 (6 bases). The CDR3 contains 15 residues. Germline CDR1 MNHEY, CDR2 SVGAGI. V gave up 4 bases and J gave up 4 bases, with 14 bases separating them.

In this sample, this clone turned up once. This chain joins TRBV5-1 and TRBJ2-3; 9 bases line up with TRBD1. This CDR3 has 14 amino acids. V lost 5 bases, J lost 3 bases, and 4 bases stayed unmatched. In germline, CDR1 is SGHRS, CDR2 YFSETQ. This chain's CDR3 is CASRRDRETDTQYF. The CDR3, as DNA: TGCGCCAGCAGAAGGGACAGGGAGACAGATACGCAGTATTTT.